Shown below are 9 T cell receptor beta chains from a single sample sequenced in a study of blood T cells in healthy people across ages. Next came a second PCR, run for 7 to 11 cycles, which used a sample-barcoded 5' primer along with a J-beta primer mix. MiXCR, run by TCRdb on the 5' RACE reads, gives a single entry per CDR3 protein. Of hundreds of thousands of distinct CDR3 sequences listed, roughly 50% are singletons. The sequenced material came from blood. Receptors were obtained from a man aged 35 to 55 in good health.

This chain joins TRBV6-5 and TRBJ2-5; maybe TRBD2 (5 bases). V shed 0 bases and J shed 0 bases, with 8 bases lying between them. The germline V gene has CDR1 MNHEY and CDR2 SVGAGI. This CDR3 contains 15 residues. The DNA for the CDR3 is TGTGCCAGCAGTTACTCGCTGACTAACCAAGAGACCCAGTACTTC. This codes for CASSYSLTNQETQYF.

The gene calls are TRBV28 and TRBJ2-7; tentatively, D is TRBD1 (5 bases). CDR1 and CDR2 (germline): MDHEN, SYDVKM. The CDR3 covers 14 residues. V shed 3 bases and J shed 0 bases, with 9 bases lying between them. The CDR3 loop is CASSLDTFSYEQYF. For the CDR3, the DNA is TGTGCCAGCAGTTTGGACACTTTCTCCTACGAGCAGTACTTC.

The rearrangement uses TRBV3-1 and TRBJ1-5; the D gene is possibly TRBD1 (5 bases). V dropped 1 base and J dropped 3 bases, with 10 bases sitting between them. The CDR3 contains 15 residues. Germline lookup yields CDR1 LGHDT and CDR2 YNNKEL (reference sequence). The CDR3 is CASSQAQGPNQPQHF. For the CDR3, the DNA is TGTGCCAGCAGCCAAGCGCAGGGCCCCAATCAGCCCCAGCATTTT.

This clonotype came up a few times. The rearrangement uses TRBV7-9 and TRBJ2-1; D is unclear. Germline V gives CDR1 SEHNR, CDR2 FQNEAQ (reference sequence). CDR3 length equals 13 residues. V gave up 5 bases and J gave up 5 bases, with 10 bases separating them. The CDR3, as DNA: TGTGCCAGCAGCCCCGGTAGTAACAATGAGCAGTTCTTC. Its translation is CASSPGSNNEQFF.

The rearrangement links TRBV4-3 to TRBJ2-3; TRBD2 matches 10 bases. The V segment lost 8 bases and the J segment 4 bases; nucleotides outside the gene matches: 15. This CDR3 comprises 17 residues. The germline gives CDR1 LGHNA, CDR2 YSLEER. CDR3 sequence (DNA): TGCGCCAGCGGCCCGAATGTGCTAGCGGGAGTGGCAGATACGCAGTATTTT. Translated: CASGPNVLAGVADTQYF.

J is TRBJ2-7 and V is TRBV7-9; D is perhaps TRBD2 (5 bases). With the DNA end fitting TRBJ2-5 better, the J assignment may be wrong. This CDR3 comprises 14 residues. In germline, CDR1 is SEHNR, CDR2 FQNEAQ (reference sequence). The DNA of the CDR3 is TGTGCCAGCAGTACTAGGTCGGGTAAAGAGACCCAGTACTTC. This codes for CASSTRSGKETQYF.

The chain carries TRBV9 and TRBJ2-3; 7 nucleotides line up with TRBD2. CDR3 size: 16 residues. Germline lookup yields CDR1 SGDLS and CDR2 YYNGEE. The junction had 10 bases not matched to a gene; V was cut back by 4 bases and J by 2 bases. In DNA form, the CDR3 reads TGTGCCAGCAGCCCAGGGAGGGACGCCTTCACAGATACGCAGTATTTT. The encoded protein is CASSPGRDAFTDTQYF.

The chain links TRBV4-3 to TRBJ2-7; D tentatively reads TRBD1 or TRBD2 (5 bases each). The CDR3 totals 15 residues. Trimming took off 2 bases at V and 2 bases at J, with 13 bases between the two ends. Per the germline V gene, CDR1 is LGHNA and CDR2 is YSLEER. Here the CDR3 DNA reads TGCGCCAGCAGCCAAAACCGAGGGGTCGCCTACGAGCAGTACTTC. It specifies CASSQNRGVAYEQYF.

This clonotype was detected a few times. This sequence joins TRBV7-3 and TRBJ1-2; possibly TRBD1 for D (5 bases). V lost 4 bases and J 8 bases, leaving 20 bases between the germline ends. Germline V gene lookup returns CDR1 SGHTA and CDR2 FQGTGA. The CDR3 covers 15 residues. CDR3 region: CASSSGTAGVLGYTF. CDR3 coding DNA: TGTGCCAGCAGCTCAGGGACTGCCGGCGTGTTGGGCTACACCTTC.